The 30 T cell receptor beta chains below all came from one sample that was sequenced in a study of regulatory T cells in long-lasting Graves disease. Time point specified: newly diagnosed GD, antithyroid drugs for less than 3 months. Following extraction of RNA from PBMCs, that RNA was used to make the TCR library. The authors built TCR beta libraries using iRepertoire HTBI primers and Arm-PCR of CDR3 regions. TCRdb processed the multiplex PCR reads anew with MiXCR; each CDR3 protein has one entry. Here the sample spans some 250,000 distinct CDR3 sequences, 20% being singletons. The source material was peripheral blood mononuclear cells (PBMCs), sampled at new diagnosis, from a patient treated with antithyroid drugs. Every receptor here comes from a female donor with Graves disease.

The J gene is TRBJ1-1, the V gene TRBV6-1; possibly TRBD1 for D (5 bases). The V gene's germline CDR1 is MNHNS and CDR2 SASEGT. The V gene lost 0 bases and the J gene lost 4 bases, with 15 bases spanning the gap. The CDR3 spans 16 residues. In DNA form, the CDR3 reads TGTGCCAGCAGTGAAGCGCTAGGGGTGGGAAGCACTGAAGCTTTCTTT. Protein: CASSEALGVGSTEAFF.

This clonotype was observed a handful of times. The chain carries TRBV9 and TRBJ2-4; no clear D. CDR1 is SGDLS and CDR2 is YYNGEE in the germline V gene. The ends were cut back, 4 bases at V and 7 bases at J, with 9 bases in the middle. This CDR3 contains 12 residues. The CDR3 nucleotides are TGTGCCAGCAGCCCCCTGGGGAACATTCAGTACTTC. It specifies CASSPLGNIQYF.

In this sample, this clonotype turned up many times. J is TRBJ1-1 and V is TRBV20-1; no reliable D call. Germline CDR1 and CDR2: DFQATT and SNEGSKA (reference sequence). V lost 6 bases to trimming and J lost 2 bases, with 10 bases between them. The CDR3 runs 12 residues. This chain's CDR3 is CSANSGNTEAFF. In DNA, the CDR3 is TGCAGTGCGAATTCTGGAAACACTGAAGCTTTCTTT.

This clonotype came up a few times. The chain links TRBV6-2 or TRBV6-3 to TRBJ1-2; no definite D call. Germline-derived CDR1 and CDR2 are MNHEY and SVGEGT. This CDR3 spans 14 amino acids. Trimming cost V 2 bases and J 4 bases, with 11 bases left between them. The CDR3 reads CASSYTGNGYGYTF. In DNA, the CDR3 is TGTGCCAGCAGTTACACGGGCAACGGCTATGGCTACACCTTC.

The sample holds many counts of this clonotype. The genes are TRBV5-1 and TRBJ2-7; a weak D match, TRBD2 (5 bases). Trimming took off 2 bases at V and 5 bases at J, with 11 bases between the two ends. The CDR3 has 13 amino acids. Germline V gives CDR1 SGHRS, CDR2 YFSETQ. CDR3 DNA: TGCGCCAGCAGCTTTACGGAGGTCAACGAGCAGTACTTC. Encoded protein: CASSFTEVNEQYF.

This clonotype occurred many times. The gene calls are TRBV12-3 or TRBV12-4 and TRBJ1-2; 9 positions agree with TRBD1. V was clipped by 5 bases and J by 4 bases; unmatched bases: 8. CDR3 length: 15 residues. CDR3 amino acids: CASSAGQGWTYGYTF. The CDR3 DNA reads as TGTGCCAGCAGTGCGGGACAGGGTTGGACCTATGGCTACACCTTC.

This clonotype was detected many times. The genes are TRBV28 and TRBJ1-6, with TRBD1 as a possible D gene (6 bases). This CDR3 region has 15 residues. Trimming cost V 6 bases and J 14 bases, with 23 bases left between them. CDR1 is MDHEN and CDR2 is SYDVKM in the germline V gene. The CDR3 region is CASSGPPRQDRTLHF. The CDR3 DNA reads as TGTGCCAGCAGCGGACCCCCCAGACAGGACCGGACCCTCCACTTT.

This chain connects TRBV7-2 to TRBJ2-7, with 12 bases fitting TRBD2. Unmatched junction bases numbered 10, after V lost 7 bases and J lost 3 bases. Germline CDR1 is SGHTA and CDR2 is FQGNSA. The CDR3 is 16 residues long. In nucleotides, the CDR3 is TGTGCCAGCAATAGTCCGGGACTAGCGGGTTACTACGAGCAGTACTTC. Translating gives CASNSPGLAGYYEQYF.

This clonotype was seen at least ten times. The chain has TRBV5-5 and TRBJ1-1; D remains ambiguous. There are 13 residues in the CDR3. Per germline, CDR1 SGHKS and CDR2 YYEKEE (reference sequence). V dropped 4 bases and J dropped 3 bases, with 10 bases sitting between them. The CDR3 DNA reads as TGTGCCAGCAGCGTTTGGGTCGACACTGAAGCTTTCTTT. Encoded protein: CASSVWVDTEAFF.

The chain recombines TRBV6-2 or TRBV6-3 with TRBJ1-2; D possibly corresponds to TRBD1 (5 bases). The CDR3 consists of 14 residues. V was shortened by 0 bases and J by 1 base, with 6 bases between the two germline ends. Germline values: CDR1 MNHEY, CDR2 SVGEGT. DNA of the CDR3: TGTGCCAGCAGTTACTCGACAGTTAACTATGGCTACACCTTC. It yields the protein CASSYSTVNYGYTF.

This clonotype was counted at least ten times. The chain is built from TRBV7-3 and TRBJ2-3, with no clear D. CDR1 and CDR2 (germline): SGHTA, FQGTGA. The CDR3 contains 12 residues. Trimming took off 5 bases at V and 6 bases at J, with 9 bases between the two ends. The CDR3 region is CASSLSADTQYF. DNA for the CDR3: TGTGCCAGCAGCCTCTCCGCGGATACGCAGTATTTT. Full variable domain (missing parts from reference TRBV7-3 and TRBJ2-3): GAGVSQTPSNKVTEKGKYVELRCDPISGHTALYWYRQSLGQGPEFLIYFQGTGAADDSGLPNDRFFAVRPEGSVSTLKIQRTERGDSAVYLCASSLSADTQYFGPGTRLTVL.

The chain uses TRBV7-9 and TRBJ2-3; 7 positions agree with TRBD2. This CDR3 is 16 amino acids long. Germline assignment: CDR1 SEHNR and CDR2 FQNEAQ (reference sequence). After removal of 1 base from V and 0 bases from J, the junction contained 4 bases not matched to a gene. Written as DNA, the CDR3 is TGTGCCAGCAGCTTAGAGAGCGGGACTAGCACAGATACGCAGTATTTT. Translation: CASSLESGTSTDTQYF.

This chain uses TRBV14 with TRBJ1-2; D gene uncertain. Germline loops: CDR1 SGHDN, CDR2 FVKESK. Trimming removed 1 base at V and 2 bases at J, with 5 bases between. CDR3 length equals 13 residues. The CDR3 is CASSQVSNYGYTF. CDR3 in DNA: TGTGCCAGCAGCCAAGTATCAAACTATGGCTACACCTTC. Looking up the rest from reference TRBV14 and TRBJ1-2 gives the full variable domain: EAGVTQFPSHSVIEKGQTVTLRCDPISGHDNLYWYRRVMGKEIKFLLHFVKESKQDESGMPNNRFLAERTGGTYSTLKVQPAELEDSGVYFCASSQVSNYGYTFGSGTRLTVV.

This clonotype was observed a few times. The junction departs from germline at one end; a sequencing error may be responsible. The CDR3 reads CSAPAREVNAEAFF. As DNA, the CDR3 is TGCAGTGCTCCTGCCCGGGAAGTGAACGCTGAAGCTTTCTTT. V is TRBV20-1 and J is TRBJ1-1; D gene ambiguous. CDR1 DFQATT and CDR2 SNEGSKA come from the germline V gene (reference sequence). The CDR3 covers 14 residues.

This clonotype was recorded many times. V gene TRBV2 combines with J gene TRBJ2-1, with D possibly TRBD1 on 6 matching bases. V was clipped by 8 bases and J by 5 bases, with 16 bases between them. The CDR3 is 14 amino acids. Germline loops: CDR1 SNHLY, CDR2 FYNNEI. This chain's CDR3 is CASSIRQADNEQFF. The CDR3 region has the DNA TGTGCCAGCTCTATCCGACAGGCCGACAATGAGCAGTTCTTC. The entire variable domain, with the rest obtained from reference TRBV2 and TRBJ2-1, is as follows: EPEVTQTPSHQVTQMGQEVILRCVPISNHLYFYWYRQILGQKVEFLVSFYNNEISEKSEIFDDQFSVERPDGSNFTLKIRSTKLEDSAMYFCASSIRQADNEQFFGPGTRLTVL.

This clonotype appeared many times. This rearrangement joins TRBV7-9 to TRBJ1-1; D is undetermined. This CDR3 contains 11 residues. Germline lookup yields CDR1 SEHNR and CDR2 FQNEAQ (reference sequence). Trimming left V 5 bases short and J 7 bases short, with 8 bases between. CDR3 region: CASSTPIEAFF. Here the CDR3 DNA reads TGTGCCAGCAGCACGCCTATTGAAGCTTTCTTT.

The sample holds many counts of this clonotype. This chain links TRBV6-2 or TRBV6-3 with TRBJ1-6; 8 nucleotides line up with TRBD1. CDR1 and CDR2 from the germline V gene are MNHEY and SVGEGT. This CDR3 comprises 15 residues. V was pared by 2 bases and J by 14 bases, with 11 bases of the junction left unmatched. The DNA for the CDR3 is TGTGCCAGCAGTTACGAGGGACAGGCTAGTCGGGCCCTCCACTTT. Amino acids: CASSYEGQASRALHF.

The sample holds many counts of this clonotype. This chain links TRBV27 with TRBJ1-1, with a weak D call TRBD1 (5 bases). V lost 5 bases, J lost 9 bases, and 19 bases lay in between. Germline CDR1 is MNHEY and CDR2 is SMNVEV (reference sequence). CDR3 length: 14 residues. CDR3 in amino acids: CASSPYQRQGKAFF. The CDR3, as DNA: TGTGCCAGCAGTCCGTACCAAAGGCAGGGTAAAGCTTTCTTT.

There are many counts of this clonotype. The chain is built from TRBV2 and TRBJ2-3, with 12 bases matching TRBD1. Germline CDR1 reads SNHLY; CDR2 reads FYNNEI. This CDR3 contains 15 residues. V lost 6 bases to trimming and J lost 3 bases; unmatched junction nucleotides: 4. This CDR3 is CASSRDRGPTDTQYF. CDR3 coding DNA: TGTGCCAGCAGCCGGGACAGGGGGCCGACAGATACGCAGTATTTT.

In its sample, this clonotype was seen many times. The rearrangement joins TRBV5-1 to TRBJ1-4, with 7 bases that match TRBD1. CDR3 size: 14 residues. In germline, CDR1 is SGHRS, CDR2 YFSETQ. V lost 3 bases to trimming and J lost 6 bases; unmatched junction nucleotides: 5. The CDR3 coding sequence is TGCGCCAGCAGCTACAGGGGACTTGATGAAAAACTGTTTTTT. This encodes CASSYRGLDEKLFF.

This clonotype was seen repeatedly, ten times or more. The DNA for the CDR3 is TGTGCCTGGAGTGAAATAGCGGGTTACTACAATGAGCAGTTCTTC. The encoded protein is CAWSEIAGYYNEQFF. V is TRBV30 and J is TRBJ2-1, with 7 nucleotides matching TRBD2. Per the germline V gene, CDR1 is GTSNPN and CDR2 is SVGIG (reference sequence). The ends lost 1 base at V and 3 bases at J; junction bases unmatched: 6. This CDR3 has 15 residues.

The V call is TRBV12-3 or TRBV12-4, the J call TRBJ2-7, with 12 bases aligning to TRBD1. The V gene end was trimmed by 3 bases and the J gene end by 6 bases; junction bases not matched to a gene: 3. The CDR3 consists of 14 residues. CDR3 coding DNA: TGTGCCAGCAGTTTGGGACAGGGGGCAAGCGAGCAGTACTTC. Translating it yields CASSLGQGASEQYF.

This clonotype was observed a few times. The chain joins TRBV5-6 to TRBJ2-7, with TRBD2 identical over 11 bases. V shed 4 bases and J 2 bases; nucleotides not matched to a gene: 8. The germline gives CDR1 SGHDT, CDR2 YYEEEE. This CDR3 spans 16 amino acids. CDR3 DNA: TGTGCCAGCAGCAGAAGAACTAGCGGGGGCACCTACGAGCAGTACTTC. Encoded protein: CASSRRTSGGTYEQYF.

As concerns this clonotype: A single base separates this from a much larger clone, so it may be a read error. The rearrangement links TRBV5-1 to TRBJ2-3; D is uncertain. Germline V gene lookup returns CDR1 SGHRS and CDR2 YFSETQ. The CDR3 is 15 amino acids. V shed 1 base and J shed 3 bases, with 12 bases lying between them. The CDR3 reads CASSLFGWWTDTQYF. DNA for the CDR3: TGCGCCAGCAGCTTGTTCGGGTGGTGGACAGATACGCAGTATTTT.

This clonotype was counted at least ten times. The CDR3 sequence: CASWYAYSTQETQYF. DNA for the CDR3: TGTGCCAGCTGGTATGCGTACAGTACTCAAGAGACCCAGTACTTC. The V call is TRBV6-1, the J call TRBJ2-5; D is undetermined. Deletions cut 8 bases from V and 2 bases from J, with 18 bases between. CDR3 length: 15 amino acids. In germline, CDR1 is MNHNS, CDR2 SASEGT.

V gene TRBV29-1 combines with J gene TRBJ1-1, with 7 nucleotides matching TRBD1. The length of the CDR3 is 17 residues. V shed 7 bases, J shed 7 bases, and the junction held 24 bases outside the gene matches. The germline gives CDR1 SQVTM, CDR2 ANQGSEA. CDR3 sequence reads: CSGSRTSGGDSSLEAFF. The CDR3 DNA follows: TGCAGCGGCTCCCGGACTAGCGGGGGGGACAGCTCCCTTGAAGCTTTCTTT.

This clonotype showed up many times. The chain has TRBV29-1 and TRBJ2-5; 9 positions agree with TRBD2. Germline CDR1 reads SQVTM; CDR2 reads ANQGSEA. J was trimmed by 2 bases and V by 5 bases; bases with no gene match: 6. This CDR3 has 14 amino acids. CDR3 amino acids: CSVYGTSYQETQYF. CDR3 sequence (DNA): TGCAGCGTTTACGGGACTAGCTATCAAGAGACCCAGTACTTC.

The V call is TRBV12-3 or TRBV12-4, the J call TRBJ2-1; D is perhaps TRBD2 (6 bases). V was trimmed by 6 bases and J by 5 bases, leaving 14 bases between them. The CDR3 has 14 amino acids. The CDR3 sequence is CASRRTSSHNEQFF. The CDR3 DNA reads as TGTGCCAGCAGGCGAACTAGCTCTCACAATGAGCAGTTCTTC.

This clonotype was picked up many times. This rearrangement joins TRBV6-2 or TRBV6-3 to TRBJ2-7; D is uncertain. This CDR3 is built from 13 residues. With 2 bases removed from V and 7 bases from J, the gap between germline ends came to 12 bases. CDR1 and CDR2 (germline): MNHEY, SVGEGT. The CDR3 loop is CASSYDPLREQYF. As DNA, the CDR3 is TGTGCCAGCAGTTACGACCCTCTTAGGGAGCAGTACTTC.

In this sample, this clonotype turned up many times. The V call is TRBV6-5, the J call TRBJ1-1, with 8 bases identical to TRBD1. V shed 2 bases and J 7 bases; nucleotides not matched to a gene: 18. The germline V gene has CDR1 MNHEY and CDR2 SVGAGI. There are 18 residues in the CDR3. The CDR3 sequence is CASSYGPGTGGGSHEAFF. The CDR3 region has the DNA TGTGCCAGCAGTTACGGCCCGGGGACAGGCGGGGGGTCACATGAAGCTTTCTTT.